Listed below are T cell receptor beta chains from one sample, sequenced in a study of metastatic and nonmetastatic thyroid tumors. TCRdb re-called clones from the PCR reads using MiXCR. The table has approximately 8,200 clones, about a quarter seen once. Sequencing input: adjacent normal tissue. Receptor source: a female donor with papillary thyroid cancer or a benign thyroid nodule (not recorded which). Some clones in this sample may be carry-over from other donors' samples. Each CDR3 is given with its conserved first and last residue.

J: TRBJ2-5
V: TRBV7-2
CDR3: CASSLGGRGETQYF

J: TRBJ1-2
V: TRBV11-2
CDR3: CASSLGSTGSLYGYTF

J: TRBJ2-7
V: TRBV6-1
CDR3: CASSEWGARLEQYF

J: TRBJ2-7
V: TRBV6-2/TRBV6-3
CDR3: CASSPSGGLAGEYF

J: TRBJ2-7
V: TRBV20-1
CDR3: CRPQGWEQYF

J: TRBJ2-6
V: TRBV6-2/TRBV6-3
CDR3: CASSLMGTGAGANVLTF

J: TRBJ1-3
V: TRBV12-3/TRBV12-4
CDR3: CASSGRLSGNTIYF

J: TRBJ2-1
V: TRBV28
CDR3: CASRAHSGANEQFF

J: TRBJ1-2
V: TRBV6-1
CDR3: CASSVRTGEYGYTF

J: TRBJ2-7
V: TRBV28
CDR3: CASSFGGRGREQYF

J: TRBJ2-6
V: TRBV7-2
CDR3: CASSRTTGANVLTF

J: TRBJ2-2
V: TRBV20-1
CDR3: CSARPTRPQGGELFF

J: TRBJ2-7
V: TRBV27
CDR3: CASSQRTSGRAFYEQYF

J: TRBJ1-4
V: TRBV4-1
CDR3: CASSQRLSGGPEEKLFF

J: TRBJ2-3
V: TRBV19
CDR3: CASSIFKGAPHSKYF

J: TRBJ2-7
V: TRBV20-1
CDR3: CSARDLDRGRFYEQYF

J: TRBJ2-5
V: TRBV6-5
CDR3: CASSFGMDPETHFF

J: TRBJ2-2
V: TRBV12-3/TRBV12-4
CDR3: CASSAQAPAITGELFF

J: TRBJ1-4
V: TRBV6-1
CDR3: CASRARGANEKLFF

J: TRBJ1-6
V: TRBV20-1
CDR3: CSARGTGWGSPLHF

J: TRBJ1-3
V: TRBV5-8
CDR3: CASSFRGLTGNTIYF

J: TRBJ2-7
V: TRBV11-2
CDR3: CASSPGLAGEYEQYF

J: TRBJ2-5
V: TRBV20-1
CDR3: CSATTSEAQETQYF

J: TRBJ1-5
V: TRBV11-1
CDR3: CASSLGAGAVNQPQHF

J: TRBJ2-7
V: TRBV20-1
CDR3: CSAPKSGGRYEQYF

J: TRBJ1-2
V: TRBV7-9
CDR3: CASSLWLAGDGYTF

J: TRBJ2-7
V: TRBV18
CDR3: CASSPPRSQGYEQYF

J: TRBJ2-1
V: TRBV6-1
CDR3: CASRGGEQFF

J: TRBJ1-2
V: TRBV28
CDR3: CASSLIRRRDYGYTF

J: TRBJ1-3
V: TRBV5-5
CDR3: CASSLGSTTSGNTIYF

J: TRBJ2-5
V: TRBV19
CDR3: CASSIVGGRPRETQYF

J: TRBJ2-3
V: TRBV6-5
CDR3: CASSYRGADTQYF

J: TRBJ1-1
V: TRBV5-5
CDR3: CASSKRQGNTEAFF

J: TRBJ2-7
V: TRBV7-2
CDR3: CASNLSGLQYF